The clone carrying this TCR beta chain showed up just a few times. What it recognizes is unknown. TCRdb re-derived calls from the RT-PCR reads in MiXCR, one entry per CDR3 protein. This table holds hundreds of thousands of distinct CDR3 sequences, about 25% found once. This CDR3 contains 14 residues. V was clipped by 7 bases and J by 4 bases; unmatched bases: 5. Germline V gene sequence: CDR1 SQVTM, CDR2 ANQGSEA. The data were obtained in a study of response to subunit inactivated influenza vaccine. Study conclusions and caveats: New T cells are recruited in small numbers by each seasonal influenza vaccination, according to the authors' suggestion.

This receptor was identified in a man aged 45 to 65 who received an inactivated influenza vaccine. This chain joins TRBV29-1 and TRBJ2-1, with TRBD2 matching over 12 bases. The sequenced sample was CD4+ T cells sorted from PBMCs, obtained roughly 5 days after vaccination. The CDR3 DNA follows: TGCAGCGCAATGACTAGCGGGAGTTACAATGAGCAGTTCTTC. The encoded protein is CSAMTSGSYNEQFF.